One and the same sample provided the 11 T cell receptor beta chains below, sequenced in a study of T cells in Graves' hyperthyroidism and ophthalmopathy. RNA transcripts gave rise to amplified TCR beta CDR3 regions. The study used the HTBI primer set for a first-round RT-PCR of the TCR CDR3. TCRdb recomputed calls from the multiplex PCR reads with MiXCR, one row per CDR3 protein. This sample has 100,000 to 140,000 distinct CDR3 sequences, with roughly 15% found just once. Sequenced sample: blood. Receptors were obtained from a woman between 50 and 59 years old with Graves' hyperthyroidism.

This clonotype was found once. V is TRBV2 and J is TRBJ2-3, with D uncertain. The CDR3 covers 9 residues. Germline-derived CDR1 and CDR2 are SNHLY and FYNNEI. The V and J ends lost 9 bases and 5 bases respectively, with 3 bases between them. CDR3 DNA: TGTGCCAGGGGAGATACGCAGTATTTT. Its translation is CARGDTQYF.

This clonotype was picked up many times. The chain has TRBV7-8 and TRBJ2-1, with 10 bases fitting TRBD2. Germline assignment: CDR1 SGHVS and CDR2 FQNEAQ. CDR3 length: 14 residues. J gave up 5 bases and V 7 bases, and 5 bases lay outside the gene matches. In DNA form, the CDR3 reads TGTGCCAGCACCCAGGGACTAGCGAACAATGAGCAGTTCTTC. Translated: CASTQGLANNEQFF.

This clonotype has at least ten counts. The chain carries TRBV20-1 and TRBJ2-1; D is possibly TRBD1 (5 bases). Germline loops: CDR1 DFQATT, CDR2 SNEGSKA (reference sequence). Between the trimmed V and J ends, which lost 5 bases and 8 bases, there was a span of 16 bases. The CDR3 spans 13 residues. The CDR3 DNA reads TGCAGTGCTCCCTATCCTGGGGCGGATGAGCAGTTCTTC. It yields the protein CSAPYPGADEQFF.

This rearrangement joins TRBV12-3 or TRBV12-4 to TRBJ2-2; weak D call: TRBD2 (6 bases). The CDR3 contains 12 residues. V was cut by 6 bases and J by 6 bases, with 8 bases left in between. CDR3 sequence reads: CASRPGAGELFF. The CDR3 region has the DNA TGTGCCAGCAGGCCGGGGGCCGGGGAGCTGTTTTTT.

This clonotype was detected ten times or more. The CDR3 nucleotides are TGTGCCAGCAGTTTGGTAGCGGGGGGCTACGAGCAGTACTTC. Translating it yields CASSLVAGGYEQYF. The chain is built from TRBV27 and TRBJ2-7, with 10 positions matching TRBD2. The germline CDR1 and CDR2 sequences are MNHEY and SMNVEV (reference sequence). This CDR3 region has 14 residues. The junction had 2 bases not matched to a gene; V was cut back by 3 bases and J by 3 bases.

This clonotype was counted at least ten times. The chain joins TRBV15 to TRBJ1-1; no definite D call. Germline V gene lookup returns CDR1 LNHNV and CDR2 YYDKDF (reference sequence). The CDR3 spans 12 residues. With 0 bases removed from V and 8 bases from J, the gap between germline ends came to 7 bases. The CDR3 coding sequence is TGTGCCACCAGCAGAGAGAAGCGGGAAGCTTTCTTT. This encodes CATSREKREAFF.

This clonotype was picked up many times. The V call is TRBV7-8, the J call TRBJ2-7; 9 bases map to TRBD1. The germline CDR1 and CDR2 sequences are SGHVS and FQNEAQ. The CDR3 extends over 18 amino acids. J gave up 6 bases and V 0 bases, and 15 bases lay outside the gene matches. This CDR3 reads CASSLALVPRDRDGEQYF. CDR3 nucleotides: TGTGCCAGCAGCTTAGCTTTAGTGCCCCGGGACAGGGATGGCGAGCAGTACTTC.

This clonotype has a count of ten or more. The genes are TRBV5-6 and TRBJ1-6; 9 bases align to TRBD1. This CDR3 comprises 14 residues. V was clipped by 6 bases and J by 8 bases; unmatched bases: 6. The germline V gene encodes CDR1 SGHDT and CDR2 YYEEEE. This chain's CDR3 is CASIMTGGDSPLHF. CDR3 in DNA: TGTGCCAGCATCATGACAGGGGGGGATTCACCCCTCCACTTT. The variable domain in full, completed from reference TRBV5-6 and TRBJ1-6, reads DAGVTQSPTHLIKTRGQQVTLRCSPKSGHDTVSWYQQALGQGPQFIFQYYEEEERQRGNFPDRFSGHQFPNYSSELNVNALLLGDSALYLCASIMTGGDSPLHFGNGTRLTVT.

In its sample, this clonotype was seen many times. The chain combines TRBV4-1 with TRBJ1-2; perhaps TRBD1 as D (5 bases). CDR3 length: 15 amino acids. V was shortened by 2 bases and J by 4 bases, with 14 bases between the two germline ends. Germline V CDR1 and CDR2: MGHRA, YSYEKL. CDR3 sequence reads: CASSQPRAPGYGYTF. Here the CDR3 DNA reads TGCGCCAGCAGCCAACCCAGGGCGCCAGGCTATGGCTACACCTTC.

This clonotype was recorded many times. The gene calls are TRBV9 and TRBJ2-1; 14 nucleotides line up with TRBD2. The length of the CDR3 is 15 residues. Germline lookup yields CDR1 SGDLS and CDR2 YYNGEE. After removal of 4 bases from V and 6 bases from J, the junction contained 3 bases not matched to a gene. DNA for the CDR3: TGTGCCAGCAGCCTCGGGACTAGCGGGAGCAATGAGCAGTTCTTC. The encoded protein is CASSLGTSGSNEQFF.

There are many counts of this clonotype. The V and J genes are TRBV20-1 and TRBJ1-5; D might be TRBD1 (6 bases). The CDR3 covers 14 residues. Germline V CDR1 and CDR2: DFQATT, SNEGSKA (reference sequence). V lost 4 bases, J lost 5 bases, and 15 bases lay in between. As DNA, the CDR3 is TGCAGTGCTAAGGACAGCCGAGGCTATCAGCCCCAGCATTTT. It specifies CSAKDSRGYQPQHF.